This is a list of T cell receptor beta chains from one sample in a study of T cell changes during pregnancy in multiple sclerosis. Sequencing was performed with immunoSEQ multiplex PCR; in TCRdb, only in-frame clones are kept and a portion is missing. Among about 21,000 clones listed, roughly nine tenths were seen once. Sequencing was performed on CD8+ T cells from peripheral blood mononuclear cells, taken in the second trimester of pregnancy. These receptors originate from a female donor in good health, enrolled as a control in a pregnancy study. The CDR3 runs from the conserved cysteine through the conserved F or W. A D gene is named only where the DNA matches it firmly. Clone size is shown for a subset of rows, as once, few, many or a class of expanded clone.

j_call: TRBJ1-1; v_call: TRBV6-1; d_call: NA; clone_size: NA; cdr3_length: 15; cdr3_aa: CASSERLALNTEAFF; cdr3_nt: TGTGCCAGCAGTGAAAGGTTAGCTTTGAACACTGAAGCTTTCTTT
j_call: TRBJ2-7; v_call: TRBV2; d_call: NA; clone_size: NA; cdr3_length: 12; cdr3_aa: CASLPPSGEQYF; cdr3_nt: TGTGCCAGCTTGCCGCCATCCGGCGAGCAGTACTTC
j_call: TRBJ1-1; v_call: TRBV4-1; d_call: NA; clone_size: NA; cdr3_length: 14; cdr3_aa: CASSQVRLNTEAFF; cdr3_nt: TGCGCCAGCAGCCAAGTGAGGTTGAACACTGAAGCTTTCTTT
j_call: TRBJ2-7; v_call: TRBV2; d_call: NA; clone_size: once; cdr3_length: 14; cdr3_aa: CASSEIRGGYEQYF; cdr3_nt: TGTGCCAGCAGTGAAATCAGGGGTGGGTACGAGCAGTACTTC
j_call: TRBJ2-2; v_call: TRBV6-4; d_call: TRBD2; clone_size: NA; cdr3_length: 15; cdr3_aa: CASATSDTNTGELFF; cdr3_nt: TGTGCCAGCGCCACTAGCGACACGAACACCGGGGAGCTGTTTTTT
j_call: TRBJ1-5; v_call: TRBV19; d_call: TRBD1; clone_size: NA; cdr3_length: 15; cdr3_aa: CASSILDRADQPQHF; cdr3_nt: TGTGCCAGTAGTATTCTCGACAGGGCCGATCAGCCCCAGCATTTT
j_call: TRBJ2-5; v_call: TRBV27; d_call: NA; clone_size: NA; cdr3_length: 15; cdr3_aa: CASQDSGSKQETQYF; cdr3_nt: TGTGCCAGCCAGGATAGCGGTTCCAAACAAGAGACCCAGTACTTC
j_call: TRBJ1-1; v_call: TRBV30; d_call: NA; clone_size: NA; cdr3_length: 13; cdr3_aa: CAWSVSGQAEGIW; cdr3_nt: TGTGCCTGGAGCGTTTCCGGGCAGGCGGAGGGAATTTGG
j_call: TRBJ2-1; v_call: TRBV7-2; d_call: TRBD2; clone_size: once; cdr3_length: 15; cdr3_aa: CASSIAGGPRNEQFF; cdr3_nt: TGTGCCAGCAGCATCGCGGGGGGGCCGCGGAATGAGCAGTTCTTC
j_call: TRBJ2-1; v_call: TRBV6-6; d_call: TRBD2; clone_size: NA; cdr3_length: 14; cdr3_aa: CASSYASGRGEQFF; cdr3_nt: TGTGCCAGCAGTTACGCTAGCGGGAGGGGTGAGCAGTTCTTC
j_call: TRBJ1-3; v_call: TRBV7-9; d_call: NA; clone_size: NA; cdr3_length: 16; cdr3_aa: CASSGPGLNSGNTIYF; cdr3_nt: TGTGCCAGCAGCGGCCCGGGACTGAACTCTGGAAACACCATATATTTT
j_call: TRBJ1-1; v_call: TRBV5-4; d_call: NA; clone_size: NA; cdr3_length: 12; cdr3_aa: CASSFTGTEAFF; cdr3_nt: TGTGCCAGCAGCTTCACAGGGACTGAAGCTTTCTTT
j_call: TRBJ2-7; v_call: TRBV6-6; d_call: NA; clone_size: once; cdr3_length: 15; cdr3_aa: CASTPSGTGTYEQYF; cdr3_nt: TGTGCCAGCACCCCTTCGGGCACGGGAACCTACGAGCAGTACTTC
j_call: TRBJ2-1; v_call: TRBV7-9; d_call: NA; clone_size: NA; cdr3_length: 13; cdr3_aa: CASSPPGLNEQFF; cdr3_nt: TGTGCCAGCAGCCCACCCGGTTTGAATGAGCAGTTCTTC